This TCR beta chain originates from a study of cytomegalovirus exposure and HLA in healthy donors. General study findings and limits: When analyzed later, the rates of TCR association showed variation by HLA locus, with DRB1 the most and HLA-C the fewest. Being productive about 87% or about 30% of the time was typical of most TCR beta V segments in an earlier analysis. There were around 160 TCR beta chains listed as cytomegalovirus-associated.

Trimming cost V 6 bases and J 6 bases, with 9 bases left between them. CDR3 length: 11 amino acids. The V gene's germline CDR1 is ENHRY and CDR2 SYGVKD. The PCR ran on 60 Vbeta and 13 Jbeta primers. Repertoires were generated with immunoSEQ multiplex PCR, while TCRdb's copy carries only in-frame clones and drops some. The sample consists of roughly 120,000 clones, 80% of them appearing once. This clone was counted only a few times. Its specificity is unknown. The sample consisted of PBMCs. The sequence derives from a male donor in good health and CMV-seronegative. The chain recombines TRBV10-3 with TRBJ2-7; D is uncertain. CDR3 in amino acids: CAIRDTLEQYF. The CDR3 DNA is TGTGCCATCAGAGACACACTCGAGCAGTACTTC.